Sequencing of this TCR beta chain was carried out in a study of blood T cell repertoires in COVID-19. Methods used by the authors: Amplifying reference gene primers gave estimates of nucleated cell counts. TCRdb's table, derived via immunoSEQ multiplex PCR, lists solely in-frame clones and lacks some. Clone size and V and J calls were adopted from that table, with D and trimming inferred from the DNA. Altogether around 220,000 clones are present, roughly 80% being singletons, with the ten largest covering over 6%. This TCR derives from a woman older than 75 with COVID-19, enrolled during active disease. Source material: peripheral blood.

CDR3 coding DNA: TGCGCCAGCAGCGCGCAGGGGGCGGATGGTGAAAAACTGTTTTTT. Its translation: CASSAQGADGEKLFF. V usage is TRBV5-1 and J usage is TRBJ1-4; 8 bases are a match to TRBD1. Germline V gives CDR1 SGHRS, CDR2 YFSETQ. Germline trimming cut 4 bases from V and 7 bases from J; bases unmatched to any gene: 9. The CDR3 has 15 residues.